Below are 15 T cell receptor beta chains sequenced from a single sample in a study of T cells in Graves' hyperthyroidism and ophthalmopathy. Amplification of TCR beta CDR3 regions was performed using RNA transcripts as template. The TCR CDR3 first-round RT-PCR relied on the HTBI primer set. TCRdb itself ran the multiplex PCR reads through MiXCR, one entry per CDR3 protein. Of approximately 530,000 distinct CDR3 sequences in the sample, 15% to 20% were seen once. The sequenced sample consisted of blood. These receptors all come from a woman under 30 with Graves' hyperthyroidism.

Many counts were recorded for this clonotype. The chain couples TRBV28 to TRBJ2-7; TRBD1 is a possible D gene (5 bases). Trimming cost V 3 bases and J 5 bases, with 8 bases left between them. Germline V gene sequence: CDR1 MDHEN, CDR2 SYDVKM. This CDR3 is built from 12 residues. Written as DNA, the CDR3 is TGTGCCAGCAGTTTCGCAGGGAACGAGCAGTACTTC. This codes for CASSFAGNEQYF. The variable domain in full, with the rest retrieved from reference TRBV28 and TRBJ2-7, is DVKVTQSSRYLVKRTGEKVFLECVQDMDHENMFWYRQDPGLGLRLIYFSYDVKMKEKGDIPEGYSVSREKKERFSLILESASTNQTSMYLCASSFAGNEQYFGPGTRLTVT.

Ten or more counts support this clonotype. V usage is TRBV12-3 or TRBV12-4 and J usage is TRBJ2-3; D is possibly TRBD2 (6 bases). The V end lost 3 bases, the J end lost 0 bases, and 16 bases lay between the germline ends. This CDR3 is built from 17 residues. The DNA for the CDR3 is TGTGCCAGCAGTTTGGGTAGGCGGGAACTGAGCACAGATACGCAGTATTTT. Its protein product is CASSLGRRELSTDTQYF.

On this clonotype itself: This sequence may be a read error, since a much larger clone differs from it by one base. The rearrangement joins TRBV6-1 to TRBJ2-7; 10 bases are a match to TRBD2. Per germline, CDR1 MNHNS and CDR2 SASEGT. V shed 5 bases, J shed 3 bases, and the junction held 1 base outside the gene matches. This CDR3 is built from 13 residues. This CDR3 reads CASSRTSGYEQYF. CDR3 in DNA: TGTGCCAGCAGTAGGACTAGCGGCTACGAGCAGTACTTC.

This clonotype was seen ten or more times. The CDR3 sequence: CSAQRGDNYGYTF. The CDR3, as DNA: TGCAGTGCCCAAAGGGGAGACAACTATGGCTACACCTTC. V is TRBV20-1 and J is TRBJ1-2, with TRBD1 as a possible D gene (5 bases). This CDR3 contains 13 residues. Germline CDR1 reads DFQATT; CDR2 reads SNEGSKA (reference sequence). V lost 6 bases and J lost 2, with 13 bases in between.

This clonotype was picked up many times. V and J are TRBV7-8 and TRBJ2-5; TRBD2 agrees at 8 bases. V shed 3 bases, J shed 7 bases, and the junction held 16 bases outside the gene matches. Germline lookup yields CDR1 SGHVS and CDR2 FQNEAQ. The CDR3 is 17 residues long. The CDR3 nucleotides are TGTGCCAGCAGCTTTTTTTTTCGTGCTAGCGGGTTCGGGACCCAGTACTTC. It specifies CASSFFFRASGFGTQYF.

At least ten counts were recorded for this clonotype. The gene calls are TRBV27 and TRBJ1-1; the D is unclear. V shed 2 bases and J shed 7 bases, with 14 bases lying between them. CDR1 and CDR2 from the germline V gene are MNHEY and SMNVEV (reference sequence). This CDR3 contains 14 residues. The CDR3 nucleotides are TGTGCCAGCAGTTTACAGGTCACCGGTATTGAAGCTTTCTTT. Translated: CASSLQVTGIEAFF.

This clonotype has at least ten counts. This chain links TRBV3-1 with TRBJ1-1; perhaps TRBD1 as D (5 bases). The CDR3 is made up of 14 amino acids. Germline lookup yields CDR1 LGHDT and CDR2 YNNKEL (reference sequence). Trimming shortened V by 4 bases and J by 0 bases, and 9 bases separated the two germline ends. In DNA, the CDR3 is TGTGCCAGCAGCCGACAGCCCATGAACACTGAAGCTTTCTTT. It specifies CASSRQPMNTEAFF.

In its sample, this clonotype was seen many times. CDR3 DNA: TGTGCCAGCAGTTTAAGGGACGGCGATCGGAACACCATATATTTT. As protein: CASSLRDGDRNTIYF. The rearrangement uses TRBV28 and TRBJ1-3, with D perhaps matching TRBD1 (5 bases). The V and J ends lost 2 bases and 7 bases respectively, with 15 bases between them. Germline lookup yields CDR1 MDHEN and CDR2 SYDVKM. This CDR3 has 15 amino acids.

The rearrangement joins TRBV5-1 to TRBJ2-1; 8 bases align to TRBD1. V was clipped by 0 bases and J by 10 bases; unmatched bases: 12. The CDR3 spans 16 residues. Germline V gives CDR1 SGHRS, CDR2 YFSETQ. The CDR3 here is CASSLGIGTGTREQFF. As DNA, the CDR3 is TGCGCCAGCAGCTTGGGCATAGGGACAGGTACTAGGGAGCAGTTCTTC.

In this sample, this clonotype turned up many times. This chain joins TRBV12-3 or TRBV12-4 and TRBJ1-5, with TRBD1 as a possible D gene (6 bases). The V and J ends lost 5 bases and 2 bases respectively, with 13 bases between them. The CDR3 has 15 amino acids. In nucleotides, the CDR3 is TGTGCCAGCAGTCAACAGGGACGGGGCAATCAGCCCCAGCATTTT. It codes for CASSQQGRGNQPQHF.

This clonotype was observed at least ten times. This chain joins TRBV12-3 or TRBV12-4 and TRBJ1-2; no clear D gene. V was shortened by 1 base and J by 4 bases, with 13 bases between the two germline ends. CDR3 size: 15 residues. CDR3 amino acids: CASSLVLGGVYGYTF. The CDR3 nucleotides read TGTGCCAGCAGTTTAGTCCTGGGAGGAGTCTATGGCTACACCTTC.

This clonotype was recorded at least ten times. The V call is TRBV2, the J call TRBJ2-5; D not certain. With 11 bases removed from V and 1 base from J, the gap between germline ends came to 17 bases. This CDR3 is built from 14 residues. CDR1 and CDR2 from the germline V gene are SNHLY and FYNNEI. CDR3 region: CAGQTTRSQETQYF. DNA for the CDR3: TGTGCCGGGCAGACAACGAGGTCCCAAGAGACCCAGTACTTC. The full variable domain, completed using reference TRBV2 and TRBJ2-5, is EPEVTQTPSHQVTQMGQEVILRCVPISNHLYFYWYRQILGQKVEFLVSFYNNEISEKSEIFDDQFSVERPDGSNFTLKIRSTKLEDSAMYFCAGQTTRSQETQYFGPGTRLLVL.

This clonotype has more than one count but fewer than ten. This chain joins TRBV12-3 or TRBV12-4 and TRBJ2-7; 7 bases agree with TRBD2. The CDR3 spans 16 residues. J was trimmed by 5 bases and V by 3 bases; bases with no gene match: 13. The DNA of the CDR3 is TGTGCCAGCAGTTTTTACGGGGGGACGGCTGGGAACGAGCAGTACTTC. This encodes CASSFYGGTAGNEQYF.

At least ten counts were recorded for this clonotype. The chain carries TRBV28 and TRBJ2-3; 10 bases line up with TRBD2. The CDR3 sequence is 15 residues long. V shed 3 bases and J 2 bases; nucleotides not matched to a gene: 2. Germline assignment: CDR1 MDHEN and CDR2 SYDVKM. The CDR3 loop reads CASSFGTSDTDTQYF. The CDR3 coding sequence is TGTGCCAGCAGTTTCGGGACTAGCGACACAGATACGCAGTATTTT.

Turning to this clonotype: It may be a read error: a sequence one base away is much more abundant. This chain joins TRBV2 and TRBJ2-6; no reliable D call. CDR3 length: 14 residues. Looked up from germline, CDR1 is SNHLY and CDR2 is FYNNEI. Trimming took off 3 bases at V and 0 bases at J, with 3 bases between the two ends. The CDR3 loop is CASSEFSGANVLTF. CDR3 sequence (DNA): TGTGCCAGCAGTGAGTTCTCTGGGGCCAACGTCCTGACTTTC.